The 10 T cell receptor beta chains reported below all come from one sample, sequenced in a study of OX40 agonist ivuxolimab in advanced cancers. The protocol was immunoSEQ multiplex PCR, while the TCRdb copy is restricted to in-frame clones and leaves out a portion. This sample has over 75,000 clones, with roughly 88% found just once. Here the sequenced sample was CD4+ or CD8+ T cells sorted from blood, taken in a trial of the OX40 agonist ivuxolimab. All receptors come from an adult with an advanced solid tumor such as melanoma, head and neck, liver or kidney cancer.

The chain carries TRBV19 and TRBJ2-2, with 7 bases fitting TRBD1. The CDR3 consists of 13 residues. Germline loops: CDR1 LNHDA, CDR2 SQIVND (reference sequence). The trim removed 3 bases at V and 11 bases at J, leaving 6 bases unmatched. The CDR3: CASSMGDRPELFF. CDR3 sequence (DNA): TGTGCCAGTAGTATGGGGGACAGACCTGAGCTGTTTTTT. The whole variable domain, remainder taken from reference TRBV19 and TRBJ2-2, is DGGITQSPKYLFRKEGQNVTLSCEQNLNHDAMYWYRQDPGQGLRLIYYSQIVNDFQKGDIAEGYSVSREKKESFPLTVTSAQKNPTAFYLCASSMGDRPELFFGEGSRLTVL.

This rearrangement joins TRBV7-8 to TRBJ1-2; a weak D match, TRBD1 (6 bases). CDR3 size: 14 residues. Germline CDR1 and CDR2: SGHVS and FQNEAQ. Trimming shortened V by 5 bases and J by 4 bases, and 14 bases separated the two germline ends. The CDR3 DNA follows: TGTGCCAGCAGCCCAGCAGGGGCTGGCTATGGCTACACCTTC. Amino acid sequence: CASSPAGAGYGYTF. Drawing the rest from reference TRBV7-8 and TRBJ1-2, the complete variable domain is GAGVSQSPRYKVAKRGQDVALRCDPISGHVSLFWYQQALGQGPEFLTYFQNEAQLDKSGLPSDRFFAERPEGSVSTLKIQRTQQEDSAVYLCASSPAGAGYGYTFGSGTRLTVV.

The DNA for the CDR3 is TGTGCCAGCAGCTTAGGAGTCGGGAGGCTCTACGAGCAGTACTTC. Residues: CASSLGVGRLYEQYF. The chain links TRBV7-2 to TRBJ2-7; 7 nucleotides align to TRBD2. Germline trimming cut 1 base from V and 3 bases from J; bases unmatched to any gene: 6. This CDR3 has 15 residues. Germline CDR1 SGHTA, CDR2 FQGNSA.

This clone occurred once. The rearrangement uses TRBV11-3 and TRBJ2-3, with TRBD2 as a possible D gene (6 bases). Germline CDR1 is SGHNT and CDR2 is YENEEA. The CDR3 sequence is 16 residues long. Deletions cut 6 bases from V and 6 bases from J, with 22 bases between. CDR3 region: CASRGPARERGDTQYF. CDR3 DNA sequence: TGTGCCAGCAGGGGCCCCGCGCGGGAACGAGGGGATACGCAGTATTTT.

The chain employs TRBV7-9 and TRBJ1-1; 8 nucleotides line up with TRBD1. The ends lost 6 bases at V and 0 bases at J; junction bases unmatched: 12. Germline V CDR1 and CDR2: SEHNR, FQNEAQ (reference sequence). This CDR3 spans 17 amino acids. The CDR3 reads CASRLTGVRDVNTEAFF. CDR3 DNA: TGTGCCAGCAGGCTGACAGGGGTTAGGGACGTGAACACTGAAGCTTTCTTT.

This chain uses TRBV6-5 with TRBJ2-3, with D hard to call. The V end was cut by 2 bases, the J end by 5 bases, with 11 bases between. Germline CDR1 and CDR2: MNHEY and SVGAGI. The CDR3 spans 14 residues. The CDR3: CASSYASPIDTQYF. DNA for the CDR3: TGTGCCAGCAGTTACGCCTCACCTATAGATACGCAGTATTTT.

The chain carries TRBV19 and TRBJ2-7; 11 bases fit TRBD2. The ends lost 3 bases at V and 2 bases at J; junction bases unmatched: 6. The CDR3 contains 16 residues. The germline CDR1 and CDR2 sequences are LNHDA and SQIVND (reference sequence). The DNA for the CDR3 is TGTGCCAGTAGTATCCTAGCGGGAGGATATCCCTACGAGCAGTACTTC. It codes for CASSILAGGYPYEQYF.

The genes are TRBV5-1 and TRBJ2-5; D is perhaps TRBD1 or TRBD2 (5 bases each). The CDR3 covers 15 residues. The V end was cut by 4 bases, the J end by 5 bases, with 18 bases between. Germline CDR1 reads SGHRS; CDR2 reads YFSETQ. The CDR3 region has the DNA TGCGCCAGCAGCCTCGGGACGAGCGCGTGGGAGACCCAGTACTTC. Its protein product is CASSLGTSAWETQYF.

Points on this clone: One end of the junction varies from germline; a read error may be responsible. The chain couples TRBV7-7 to TRBJ2-1; TRBD2 matches at 11 bases. There are 15 residues in the CDR3. Germline loops: CDR1 SSHAT, CDR2 FNYEAQ (reference sequence). CDR3 in amino acids: CASSALAGAYNEQFF. The DNA for the CDR3 is TGTGCTAGCAGCGCACTAGCGGGAGCCTACAATGAGCAGTTCTTC.

The V call is TRBV9, the J call TRBJ2-3, with D possibly being TRBD1 (6 bases). This CDR3 comprises 15 residues. The germline gives CDR1 SGDLS, CDR2 YYNGEE. V lost 4 bases and J lost 4, with 16 bases in between. CDR3 sequence reads: CASSSRTAFADTQYF. The CDR3 nucleotides are TGTGCCAGCAGCTCCCGGACAGCCTTCGCAGATACGCAGTATTTT.